This is a list of T cell receptor beta chains from one sample in a study of shared T cell receptors in the human thymus. Repertoires were generated with immunoSEQ multiplex PCR, while TCRdb's copy carries only in-frame clones and drops some. The table shows 640,000 or so clones, with about 90% occurring only once. These records were also assigned to another study, of human thymus T cells.

The sample taken for sequencing was thymocytes. Source of these receptors: a boy under two years old with a congenital heart defect. Each CDR3 is given with its conserved first and last residue. A D gene is named only where the DNA matches it firmly. Clone size is not always given. Where it is, it says once, few, many or a class for expanded clones.

D	size	length	V	J	CDR3	DNA
-	-	16	TRBV10-3	TRBJ1-1	CAISGRTAYHDTEAFF	TGTGCCATCAGTGGAAGGACAGCCTACCATGACACTGAAGCTTTCTTT
TRBD2	-	20	TRBV7-6	TRBJ2-1	CASSTDWTSGTQLDYNEQFF	TGTGCCAGCAGCACCGATTGGACTAGCGGGACCCAGCTTGATTACAATGAGCAGTTCTTC
-	once	12	TRBV6-5	TRBJ2-7	CASRGLYYEQYF	TGTGCCAGCCGGGGTCTCTACTACGAGCAGTACTTC
TRBD2	-	15	TRBV4-3	TRBJ2-1	CASSRKSGTRNEQFF	TGCGCCAGCAGCCGCAAATCCGGGACTAGAAATGAGCAGTTCTTC
-	once	15	TRBV6-5	TRBJ1-1	CASRMSPVWNTEAFF	TGTGCCAGCCGAATGAGTCCGGTCTGGAACACTGAAGCTTTCTTT
-	-	14	TRBV5-5	TRBJ2-3	CASSLRQGTDTQYF	TGTGCCAGCAGCTTGAGGCAGGGAACAGATACGCAGTATTTT
TRBD1	-	16	TRBV10-2	TRBJ1-5	CASRRDRVQGNQPQHF	TGCGCCAGCAGGAGAGACAGGGTCCAGGGGAATCAGCCCCAGCATTTT
-	few	15	TRBV25-1	TRBJ1-4	CASSEPRGFGEKLFF	TGTGCCAGCAGTGAACCCAGGGGCTTCGGGGAAAAACTGTTTTTT
-	-	14	TRBV6-6	TRBJ2-7	CASSCFSVLGEQYF	TGTGCCAGCAGTTGTTTTTCGGTCCTCGGGGAGCAGTACTTC
-	-	15	TRBV27	TRBJ2-4	CASSRGGSPKNIQYF	TGTGCCAGCAGTCGAGGAGGGAGTCCCAAAAACATTCAGTACTTC
-	-	11	TRBV6-5	TRBJ1-2	CASGGPYGYTF	TGTGCCAGCGGGGGCCCCTATGGCTACACCTTC
-	once	13	TRBV9	TRBJ1-1	CASSARGNTEAFF	TGTGCCAGCAGCGCCCGGGGGAACACTGAAGCTTTCTTT
-	-	15	TRBV14	TRBJ1-5	CASSQDRVFNQPQHF	TGTGCCAGCAGCCAAGACAGGGTATTCAATCAGCCCCAGCATTTT
TRBD2	-	15	TRBV28	TRBJ2-7	CASSFRASGSNEQYF	TGTGCCAGCAGTTTCAGGGCTAGCGGGTCCAACGAGCAGTACTTC
TRBD2	once	16	TRBV7-2	TRBJ2-3	CASSLRAGGTGDTQYF	TGTGCCAGCAGCTTGCGGGCGGGGGGGACGGGAGATACGCAGTATTTT
-	-	14	TRBV7-2	TRBJ2-7	CASSFRQTTYEQYF	TGTGCCAGCAGCTTCAGGCAGACAACCTACGAGCAGTACTTC
-	-	16	TRBV21-1	TRBJ2-1	CASTTFRDRDYNEQFF	TGTGCCAGCACCACTTTCCGGGACAGGGACTACAATGAGCAGTTCTTC
-	-	14	TRBV4-2	TRBJ2-2	CASSQVPGFGELFF	TGTGCCAGCAGCCAAGTCCCAGGGTTCGGGGAGCTGTTTTTT
TRBD1	-	17	TRBV6-1	TRBJ1-6	CASSARDRGKRNSPLHF	TGTGCCAGCAGTGCGCGAGACAGGGGAAAACGGAATTCCCCCCTCCACTTT
TRBD1	-	15	TRBV6-5	TRBJ1-4	CASRPHRGNNEKLFF	TGTGCCAGCAGACCTCACAGGGGTAATAATGAAAAACTGTTTTTT
-	-	14	TRBV2	TRBJ1-1	CASSAPGIHTEAFF	TGTGCCAGCAGTGCTCCGGGAATACACACTGAAGCTTTCTTT
-	-	18	TRBV2	TRBJ2-1	CASSEAATRGGSYNEQFF	TGTGCCAGCAGTGAAGCGGCAACAAGGGGGGGCTCCTACAATGAGCAGTTCTTC
TRBD2	once	15	TRBV28	TRBJ2-3	CAIKLAGGYTDTQYF	TGTGCCATCAAACTAGCGGGAGGATACACAGATACGCAGTATTTT
TRBD1	once	14	TRBV5-1	TRBJ2-7	CASSLKTGTYEQYF	TGCGCCAGCAGCCTCAAGACAGGGACCTACGAGCAGTACTTC
TRBD2	-	17	TRBV27	TRBJ2-3	CASSRPGLAAGTDTQYF	TGTGCCAGCAGTAGGCCGGGACTAGCTGCAGGGACAGATACGCAGTATTTT
-	-	13	TRBV28	TRBJ1-2	CASTLGTHYGYTF	TGTGCCAGCACCTTGGGCACGCACTATGGCTACACCTTC
TRBD1	-	16	TRBV4-3	TRBJ2-7	CASSQDRGQSRYEQYF	TGCGCCAGCAGCCAAGATCGGGGACAGTCAAGGTACGAGCAGTACTTC
TRBD2	-	18	TRBV5-8	TRBJ2-1	CASYFWETSGETYNEQFF	TGTGCCAGTTATTTTTGGGAAACTAGCGGGGAGACCTACAATGAGCAGTTCTTC
-	-	11	TRBV5-6	TRBJ1-1	CASSFRGDAFF	TGTGCCAGCAGCTTCAGGGGTGACGCTTTCTTT
-	-	17	TRBV4-3	TRBJ1-1	CASSQDLDSFLNTEAFF	TGCGCCAGCAGCCAAGATCTGGACAGCTTCCTGAACACTGAAGCTTTCTTT
-	-	14	TRBV5-1	TRBJ2-7	CASSLPTPTGEQYF	TGCGCCAGCAGCTTGCCTACCCCGACTGGGGAGCAGTACTTC
TRBD1	-	15	TRBV4-3	TRBJ2-5	CASSQGDSEQETQYF	TGCGCCAGCAGCCAAGGGGACAGTGAACAAGAGACCCAGTACTTC
TRBD1	-	17	TRBV27	TRBJ1-1	CASSPRWTGGKNTEAFF	TGTGCCAGCAGTCCCCGGTGGACAGGGGGAAAAAACACTGAAGCTTTCTTT